The clone carrying this T cell receptor beta chain was seen many times. Its target is unknown. The sample belongs to a study of T cells in Graves' hyperthyroidism and ophthalmopathy. Findings and limits, study-wide: Separation of ophthalmopathy from stable hyperthyroidism was achieved by a 13 V-J model.

Absence of ophthalmopathy progression within 18 months defined stable Graves' hyperthyroidism. Reasons for excluding patients were uncontrolled infection, other autoimmune disease, pregnancy or lactation. Regions amplified from RNA transcripts were the TCR beta CDR3 regions. The study used the HTBI primer set for a first-round RT-PCR of the TCR CDR3. TCRdb used MiXCR to reprocess the multiplex PCR reads, holding one entry per CDR3 protein. The repertoire consists of a few hundred thousand distinct CDR3 sequences, with more than 12% occurring once and the leading ten covering 30% to 35%. Germline V gives CDR1 MDHEN, CDR2 SYDVKM. The CDR3 extends over 14 amino acids. V was trimmed by 4 bases and J by 3 bases, leaving 13 bases between them.

The sequence came from a woman aged 25 to 39 with Graves' hyperthyroidism. This chain links TRBV28 with TRBJ2-7; D not certain. Sequencing was carried out using blood. The CDR3 DNA sequence: TGTGCCAGCAGTTCCCAGGCCGTGGGCTACGAGCAGTACTTC. Protein: CASSSQAVGYEQYF.